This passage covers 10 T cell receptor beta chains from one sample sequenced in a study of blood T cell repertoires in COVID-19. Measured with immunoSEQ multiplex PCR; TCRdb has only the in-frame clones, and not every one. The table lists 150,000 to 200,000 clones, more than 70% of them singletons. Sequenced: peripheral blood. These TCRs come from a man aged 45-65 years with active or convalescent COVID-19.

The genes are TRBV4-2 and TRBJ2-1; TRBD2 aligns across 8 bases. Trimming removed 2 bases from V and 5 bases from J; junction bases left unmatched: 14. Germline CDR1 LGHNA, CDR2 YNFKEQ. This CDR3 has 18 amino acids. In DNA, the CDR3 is TGTGCCAGCAGCCAACTCCCCCTGGCGGGAGGAGCCAACAATGAGCAGTTCTTC. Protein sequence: CASSQLPLAGGANNEQFF.

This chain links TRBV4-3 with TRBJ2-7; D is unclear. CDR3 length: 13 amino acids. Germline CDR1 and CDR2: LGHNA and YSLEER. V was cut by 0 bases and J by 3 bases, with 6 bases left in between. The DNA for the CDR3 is TGCGCCAGCAGCCAAGAGGTAGTCTACGAGCAGTACTTC. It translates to CASSQEVVYEQYF.

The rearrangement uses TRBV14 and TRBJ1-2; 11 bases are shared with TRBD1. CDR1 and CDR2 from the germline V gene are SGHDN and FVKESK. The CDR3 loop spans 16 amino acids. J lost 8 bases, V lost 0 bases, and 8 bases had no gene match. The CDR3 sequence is CASSQDYGQGASGYTF. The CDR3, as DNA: TGTGCCAGCAGCCAAGATTATGGACAGGGGGCATCCGGCTACACCTTC.

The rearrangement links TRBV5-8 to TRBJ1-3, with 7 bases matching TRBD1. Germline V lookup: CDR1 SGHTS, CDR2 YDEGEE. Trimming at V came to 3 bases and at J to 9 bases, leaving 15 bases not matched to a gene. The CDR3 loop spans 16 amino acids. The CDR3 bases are TGTGCCAGCAGCTGGTCGCCCGGGACAGCCCAAGGCACCATATATTTT. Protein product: CASSWSPGTAQGTIYF.

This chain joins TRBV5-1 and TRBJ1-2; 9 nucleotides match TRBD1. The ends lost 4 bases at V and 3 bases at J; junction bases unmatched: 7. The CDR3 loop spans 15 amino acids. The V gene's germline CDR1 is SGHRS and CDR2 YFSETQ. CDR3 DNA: TGCGCCAGCAGCCCGGACAGGGGCCCTTACTATGGCTACACCTTC. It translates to CASSPDRGPYYGYTF.

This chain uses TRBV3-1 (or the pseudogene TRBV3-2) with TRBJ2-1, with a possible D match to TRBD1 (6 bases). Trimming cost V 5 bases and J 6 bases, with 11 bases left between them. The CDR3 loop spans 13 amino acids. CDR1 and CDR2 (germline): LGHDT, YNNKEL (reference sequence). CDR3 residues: CASSIRGGNEQFF. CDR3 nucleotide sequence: TGTGCCAGCAGCATTAGAGGGGGCAATGAGCAGTTCTTC.

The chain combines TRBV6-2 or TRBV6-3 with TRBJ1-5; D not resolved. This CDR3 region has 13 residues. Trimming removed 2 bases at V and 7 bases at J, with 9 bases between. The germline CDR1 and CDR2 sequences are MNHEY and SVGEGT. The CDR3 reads CASSYEGGQPQHF. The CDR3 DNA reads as TGTGCCAGCAGTTACGAGGGCGGGCAGCCCCAGCATTTT.

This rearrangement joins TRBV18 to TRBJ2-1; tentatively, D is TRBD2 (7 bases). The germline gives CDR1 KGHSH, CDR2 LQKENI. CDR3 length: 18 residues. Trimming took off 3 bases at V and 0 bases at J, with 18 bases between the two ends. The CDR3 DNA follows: TGTGCCAGCTCACCTCCCTGGGGGGGCGGAAGCTCCTACAATGAGCAGTTCTTC. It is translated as CASSPPWGGGSSYNEQFF.

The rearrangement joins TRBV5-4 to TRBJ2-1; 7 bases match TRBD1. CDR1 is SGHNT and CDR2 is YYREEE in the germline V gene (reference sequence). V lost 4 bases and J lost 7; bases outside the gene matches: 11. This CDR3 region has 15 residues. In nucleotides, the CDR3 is TGTGCCAGCAGCCCCGACGGGACAGATTGGAATGAGCAGTTCTTC. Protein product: CASSPDGTDWNEQFF.

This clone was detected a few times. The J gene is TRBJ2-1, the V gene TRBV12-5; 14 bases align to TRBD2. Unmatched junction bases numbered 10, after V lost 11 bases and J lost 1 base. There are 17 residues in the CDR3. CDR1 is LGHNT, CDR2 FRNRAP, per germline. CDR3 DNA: TGTGCTGTCCGGGGGACTAGCGGGAGAAGGTCCTACAATGAGCAGTTCTTC. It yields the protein CAVRGTSGRRSYNEQFF.